The rows below give T cell receptor beta chains drawn from one sample of a study of regulatory T cells in long-lasting Graves disease. TCRdb re-analysed the multiplex PCR reads in MiXCR, keeping a single row per CDR3 protein. The data show some 370,000 distinct CDR3 sequences, with about 12% seen just once and approximately 17% held by the top ten. These data also featured in a second study, about T cells in Graves' hyperthyroidism and ophthalmopathy.

Source: peripheral blood mononuclear cells (PBMCs), taken at new diagnosis, from a patient treated with antithyroid drugs. Receptors originate from a woman aged 18-29 years with Graves disease. CDR3s leave out the opening cysteine and the closing phenylalanine or tryptophan.

J gene | V gene | CDR3 protein
TRBJ1-5 | TRBV20-1 | SAPMRGGGQPQH
TRBJ1-1 | TRBV6-5 | ASSYWVLGTEAF
TRBJ2-5 | TRBV5-1 | ASSLVLAGARETQY
TRBJ1-2 | TRBV29-1 | SAQGGQGHSPTGYT
TRBJ2-7 | TRBV4-3 | ASSQVLAESYEQY
TRBJ2-1 | TRBV6-2/TRBV6-3 | ASSNGDRVLDEQF
TRBJ1-6 | TRBV6-1 | ASTDRSFYNSPLH
TRBJ2-7 | TRBV18 | ASSTGLHAYEQY
TRBJ1-5 | TRBV12-3/TRBV12-4 | ASSLSQANQPQH
TRBJ2-1 | TRBV7-3 | ASSRSLYSNEQF
TRBJ1-1 | TRBV6-1 | ASNGLGPAWTEAF
TRBJ1-2 | TRBV20-1 | SARVGNYGYT
TRBJ2-7 | TRBV27 | ASSLTYPVERDYEQY
TRBJ1-1 | TRBV4-2 | ASSQERIAEAF
TRBJ1-5 | TRBV27 | ASGPWDKGQPQH
TRBJ1-2 | TRBV19 | ASSARDRGHYGYT
TRBJ1-5 | TRBV12-5 | ASGLSPKGPGGGNQPQH
TRBJ2-7 | TRBV11-2 | ASSLGRGSYEQY
TRBJ2-6 | TRBV6-1 | ASSRGRPGAYSGANVLT
TRBJ2-5 | TRBV3-1 | ASSQASNSGTQY
TRBJ1-1 | TRBV7-9 | ASSQFLNTEAF
TRBJ2-1 | TRBV10-3 | AISESGGTGTIYNEQF
TRBJ2-3 | TRBV20-1 | SASGPDWAGEADTQY
TRBJ1-3 | TRBV5-1 | ASSSVGPDGNTIY
TRBJ1-2 | TRBV28 | ASSLWGQGAPEVT
TRBJ2-1 | TRBV6-1 | ASRRGTGGNNEQF
TRBJ1-5 | TRBV19 | ASSIGYDRDDQPQH
TRBJ1-2 | TRBV19 | ASSSGTGVHYGYT
TRBJ1-1 | TRBV7-9 | ASSLEWEADQAF
TRBJ2-7 | TRBV29-1 | SVQGLSGSSPHEQY
TRBJ2-5 | TRBV6-4 | ASSPLSTAPETQY
TRBJ2-7 | TRBV7-3 | ASSPNLAGVHEQY
TRBJ1-5 | TRBV12-3/TRBV12-4 | ASSFGVIYSNQPQH